The present entry profiles one TCR beta chain with its context. CDR3 length: 14 residues. Trimming removed 5 bases from V and 2 bases from J, with 12 bases in between. Germline V gene lookup returns CDR1 WNHNN and CDR2 SYGVQD (reference sequence). Healthy HIV-negative adults with no recent acute infections or vaccinations were recruited as donors. Only in-frame clones appear in the TCRdb table, and some are missing; sequencing was by immunoSEQ multiplex PCR. Of some 1.4 million clones in the sample, roughly 96% were seen once. The data belong to a study of shared clonotypes between healthy human individuals.

The sequence was obtained from a young man in good health. Sequencing was performed on naive CD4+ T cells sorted from blood. The subset here: CD45RA+ positively selected. The rearrangement links TRBV10-1 to TRBJ1-1; the D gene is possibly TRBD1 (6 bases). For the CDR3, the DNA is TGCGCCAGCAGTATCGACAGGTCCAACACTGAAGCTTTCTTT. This encodes CASSIDRSNTEAFF.